This record looks at one T cell receptor (beta chain) sequence and its context. What it binds is unknown. The sample is drawn from a study of cytomegalovirus exposure and HLA in healthy donors. As for the study in general: The early release's HLA-typed donors yielded approximately 81 million unique TCRs. Study results and limitations: Previous analysis showed most TCR beta V segments were productive about 90% or about 30% of the time. Information on immune exposure was restricted to one variable (CMV serostatus).

The PCR contained 60 Vbeta and 13 Jbeta primers. This table comes from immunoSEQ multiplex PCR, and its TCRdb copy is limited to in-frame clones, with some not included. This sample carries 200,000 to 250,000 clones, approximately 82% of them seen once, and the ten largest clones take 0.55% to 0.75%. This CDR3 contains 16 residues. Looked up from germline, CDR1 is SNHLY and CDR2 is FYNNEI. V was cut by 4 bases and J by 2 bases, with 16 bases left in between. This TCR came from a man aged 18 to 35 in good health and CMV-seronegative. Sequenced input: PBMCs. The chain joins TRBV2 to TRBJ2-3; possible D gene TRBD2, 5 bases. The CDR3 loop is CASSGRERAITDTQYF. In DNA, the CDR3 is TGTGCCAGCAGTGGACGAGAGAGGGCCATCACAGATACGCAGTATTTT.